The entry below describes one T cell receptor beta chain. The antigen is undetermined. This entry belongs to a study of cytomegalovirus exposure and HLA in healthy donors. TCRdb's copy holds only in-frame clones and misses some; the assay was immunoSEQ multiplex PCR. Of 68,000 or so clones listed, about nine tenths were seen once; the top ten hold around 3.2%. The CDR3 has 13 amino acids. Germline V CDR1 and CDR2: GTSNPN, SVGIG (reference sequence). V was pared by 4 bases and J by 5 bases, with 14 bases between. Notes on the study in general: According to a later analysis, TCR clusters from the first cohort tended to co-occur in the 120 or so validation repertoires. A few chains tied to CMV proved CMV antigen-specific in vitro. While the bulk of TCR sequences proved rare, some public TCRs turned up in many donors. There were 150 or so TCR beta chains listed as cytomegalovirus-associated.

The sequence was obtained from a man aged 18 to 30 in good health and CMV-seronegative. The sequencing input was PBMCs. The chain links TRBV30 to TRBJ2-5, with D possibly TRBD2 on 5 matching bases. CDR3 amino acids: CAWNRGFEETQYF. CDR3 nucleotide sequence: TGTGCCTGGAATCGGGGTTTTGAGGAGACCCAGTACTTC.